This is a list of T cell receptor beta chains from one sample in a study of control samples from healthy donors and cancer patients. TCRdb keeps only in-frame clones here, not all; method: immunoSEQ multiplex PCR. The listing records some 190,000 clones. Sequencing was done on a sample of blood. These receptors were obtained from a woman under 40 in good health. The CDR3 runs from the conserved cysteine through the conserved F or W. A D gene is named only where the DNA matches it firmly.

v_gene: TRBV28; j_gene: TRBJ1-1; d_gene: NA; CDR3nt: TGTGCCACCAGAAGGGGGACTGAAGCTTTCTTT; CDR3aa: CATRRGTEAFF
v_gene: TRBV12-3/TRBV12-4; j_gene: TRBJ1-2; d_gene: NA; CDR3nt: TGTGCCAGCAGCTTAGGGGGTGGCTACACCTTC; CDR3aa: CASSLGGGYTF
v_gene: TRBV6-1; j_gene: TRBJ2-5; d_gene: TRBD2; CDR3nt: TGTGCCAGCAGTGCCAAGCGGGGGGCTTACCAAGAGACCCAGTACTTC; CDR3aa: CASSAKRGAYQETQYF
v_gene: TRBV6-4; j_gene: TRBJ1-4; d_gene: NA; CDR3nt: TGTGCCAGCACCCACAGGGAGGGGACTAATGAAAAACTGTTTTTT; CDR3aa: CASTHREGTNEKLFF
v_gene: TRBV7-2; j_gene: TRBJ1-1; d_gene: TRBD1; CDR3nt: TGTGCCAGCAGGACTACAGGGGTCTCAGCCTTCACTGAAGCTTTCTTT; CDR3aa: CASRTTGVSAFTEAFF
v_gene: TRBV6-4; j_gene: TRBJ1-2; d_gene: NA; CDR3nt: TGTGCCAGCAGTGACTCGCAGGGACTTCGAGGCTACACCTTC; CDR3aa: CASSDSQGLRGYTF
v_gene: TRBV18; j_gene: TRBJ2-7; d_gene: NA; CDR3nt: TGTGCCAGCTCACGCGAGACTGCCGCGGGGTACGAGCAGTACTTC; CDR3aa: CASSRETAAGYEQYF
v_gene: TRBV27; j_gene: TRBJ2-1; d_gene: NA; CDR3nt: TGTGCCAGCAGTTTATCCCCGTCGACTAGGGGTGAGCAGTTCTTC; CDR3aa: CASSLSPSTRGEQFF
v_gene: TRBV5-6; j_gene: TRBJ1-5; d_gene: NA; CDR3nt: TGTGCCAGCAGCTTGGGTAGCAATCAGCCCCAGCATTTT; CDR3aa: CASSLGSNQPQHF
v_gene: TRBV10-3; j_gene: TRBJ1-1; d_gene: NA; CDR3nt: TGTGCCATCAGTGAGTTAGGGCATGAAGCTTTCTTT; CDR3aa: CAISELGHEAFF
v_gene: TRBV2; j_gene: TRBJ1-1; d_gene: NA; CDR3nt: TGTGCCAGCAGAGGAGGGAACACTGAAGCTTTCTTT; CDR3aa: CASRGGNTEAFF
v_gene: TRBV29-1; j_gene: TRBJ1-2; d_gene: NA; CDR3nt: TGCAGCGTTCCCGGTAGCAATGGCTACACCTTC; CDR3aa: CSVPGSNGYTF
v_gene: TRBV15; j_gene: TRBJ1-5; d_gene: NA; CDR3nt: TGTGCCACCAGCAGAGAGAGGAGGCCTGATCAGCCCCAGCATTTT; CDR3aa: CATSRERRPDQPQHF
v_gene: TRBV5-5; j_gene: TRBJ2-5; d_gene: NA; CDR3nt: TGTGCCAGCAGCTCCCTCGGAGAGACCCAGTACTTC; CDR3aa: CASSSLGETQYF
v_gene: TRBV3-1/TRBV3-2; j_gene: TRBJ2-5; d_gene: NA; CDR3nt: TGTGCCAGCAGCCAAGATCAGGAGACCCAGTACTTC; CDR3aa: CASSQDQETQYF
v_gene: TRBV12-3/TRBV12-4; j_gene: TRBJ1-6; d_gene: NA; CDR3nt: TGTGCCAGCAGCCCATCCAATTCACCCCTCCACTTT; CDR3aa: CASSPSNSPLHF
v_gene: TRBV5-1; j_gene: TRBJ1-2; d_gene: NA; CDR3nt: TGCGCCAGCAGCTTGAGCCAGATGAACGGCTACACCTTC; CDR3aa: CASSLSQMNGYTF
v_gene: TRBV5-4; j_gene: TRBJ2-7; d_gene: TRBD1; CDR3nt: TGTGCCAGCAGCTTCCGACAGGGGAAGGGCGAGCAGTACTTC; CDR3aa: CASSFRQGKGEQYF
v_gene: TRBV6-5; j_gene: TRBJ1-6; d_gene: NA; CDR3nt: TGTGCCAGCAGTTACGGGGCTAATTCACCCCTCCACTTT; CDR3aa: CASSYGANSPLHF
v_gene: TRBV14; j_gene: TRBJ1-5; d_gene: NA; CDR3nt: TGTGCCAGCAGCCAAGGAGACAGACGCCTTCGAGGCAATCAGCCCCAGCATTTT; CDR3aa: CASSQGDRRLRGNQPQHF
v_gene: TRBV28; j_gene: TRBJ2-1; d_gene: NA; CDR3nt: TGTGCCAGCAGTTTAGAGGGGGGATTACGGTTCTTC; CDR3aa: CASSLEGGLRFF
v_gene: TRBV28; j_gene: TRBJ1-1; d_gene: NA; CDR3nt: TGTGCCAGCAGTTTAGGAGTGAACACTGAAGCTTTCTTT; CDR3aa: CASSLGVNTEAFF
v_gene: TRBV29-1; j_gene: TRBJ2-7; d_gene: TRBD1; CDR3nt: TGCAGCGTTGGCGCCTCGGGACAGAACTACGAGCAGTACTTC; CDR3aa: CSVGASGQNYEQYF
v_gene: TRBV6-2/TRBV6-3; j_gene: TRBJ1-1; d_gene: TRBD1; CDR3nt: TGTGCCAGCAGTTATCATGGGACAGTGACCGACTCGAACACTGAAGCTTTCTTT; CDR3aa: CASSYHGTVTDSNTEAFF
v_gene: TRBV3-1/TRBV3-2; j_gene: TRBJ1-5; d_gene: NA; CDR3nt: TGTGCCAGCAGCCATGCTGGGGATCAGCCCCAGCATTTT; CDR3aa: CASSHAGDQPQHF
v_gene: TRBV5-1; j_gene: TRBJ1-1; d_gene: NA; CDR3nt: TGCGCCAGCAGCTTGGAGGACGACACTGAAGCTTTCTTT; CDR3aa: CASSLEDDTEAFF
v_gene: TRBV12-3/TRBV12-4; j_gene: TRBJ1-2; d_gene: NA; CDR3nt: TGTGCCAGCAGATCCCCAGTACTTGGCTACACCTTC; CDR3aa: CASRSPVLGYTF
v_gene: TRBV19; j_gene: TRBJ2-7; d_gene: NA; CDR3nt: TGTGCCAGTAGTATAGGAGTAGCCTCAGATGGCTACGAGCAGTACTTC; CDR3aa: CASSIGVASDGYEQYF
v_gene: TRBV4-2; j_gene: TRBJ1-6; d_gene: NA; CDR3nt: TGTGCCAGCAGCCAAGGGAACAGGGATTCACCCCTCCACTTT; CDR3aa: CASSQGNRDSPLHF
v_gene: TRBV20-1; j_gene: TRBJ2-5; d_gene: NA; CDR3nt: TGCAGTGCTATCGGTGTGGAGACCCAGTACTTC; CDR3aa: CSAIGVETQYF
v_gene: TRBV6-6; j_gene: TRBJ2-5; d_gene: NA; CDR3nt: TGTGCCAGCAGTTGGTACAACCAAGAGACCCAGTACTTC; CDR3aa: CASSWYNQETQYF
v_gene: TRBV6-5; j_gene: TRBJ1-1; d_gene: TRBD1; CDR3nt: TGTGCCAGCAGTCGACAGGGAGATACTGAAGCTTTCTTT; CDR3aa: CASSRQGDTEAFF
v_gene: TRBV2; j_gene: TRBJ1-5; d_gene: NA; CDR3nt: TGTGCCAGCAGTCCCGGGGGTAGCAATCAGCCCCAGCATTTT; CDR3aa: CASSPGGSNQPQHF
v_gene: TRBV6-4; j_gene: TRBJ2-3; d_gene: TRBD2; CDR3nt: TGTGCCAGCAGTGACGTGGCGGGGGGGCCAGATACGCAGTATTTT; CDR3aa: CASSDVAGGPDTQYF
v_gene: TRBV3-1/TRBV3-2; j_gene: TRBJ2-5; d_gene: TRBD1; CDR3nt: TGTGCCAGCAGCCGCGGACAGGGAATATCCCAAGAGACCCAGTACTTC; CDR3aa: CASSRGQGISQETQYF
v_gene: TRBV6-1; j_gene: TRBJ1-4; d_gene: NA; CDR3nt: TGTGCCAGCAGTGAAGGAGACTTTCCCGCCCGTGAAAAACTGTTTTTT; CDR3aa: CASSEGDFPAREKLFF
v_gene: TRBV7-6; j_gene: TRBJ1-1; d_gene: NA; CDR3nt: TGTGCCAGCAGCGTCGACAGGTTAGGCACTGAAGCTTTCTTT; CDR3aa: CASSVDRLGTEAFF
v_gene: TRBV27; j_gene: TRBJ1-5; d_gene: TRBD1; CDR3nt: TGTGCCAGCAGTTTCGACAGGGGAAATCAGCCCCAGCATTTT; CDR3aa: CASSFDRGNQPQHF